This entry lists 9 T cell receptor beta chains sequenced from one sample in a study of blood T cells in healthy people across ages. A second 7 to 11 cycle PCR used barcoded and J-beta primers. TCRdb re-analysed the 5' RACE reads in MiXCR, keeping a single row per CDR3 protein. The data contain approximately 820,000 distinct CDR3 sequences, under 55% of them singletons. The sample comprised blood. These receptors originate from a man in his sixties in good health.

This chain links TRBV6-2 or TRBV6-3 with TRBJ2-5, with D possibly called TRBD1 or TRBD2 (6 bases each). The J call may be in error: the DNA end matches TRBJ2-7 better. The CDR3 spans 15 residues. CDR1 is MNHEY, CDR2 SVGEGT, per germline. In nucleotides, the CDR3 is TGTGCCAGCAGTAATCCCGGGGGCGATAGCCACGAGCAGTACTTC. Translating it yields CASSNPGGDSHEQYF.

J is TRBJ2-7 and V is TRBV12-3 or TRBV12-4; 8 bases map to TRBD2. V shed 0 bases, J shed 4 bases, and the junction held 2 bases outside the gene matches. The CDR3 has 14 residues. CDR3 in DNA: TGTGCCAGCAGTTTAGCCGCTAGCGGGTACGAGCAGTACTTC. Its protein product is CASSLAASGYEQYF.

V gene TRBV12-3 or TRBV12-4 combines with J gene TRBJ1-2, with unresolved D. The CDR3 is made up of 14 amino acids. V was cut by 1 base and J by 5 bases, with 11 bases left in between. CDR3 residues: CASSLDSLLYGYTF. DNA for the CDR3: TGTGCCAGCAGTTTAGACAGCCTCCTTTATGGCTACACCTTC.

Comments on this clonotype: One end of the junction does not line up with germline, which may come from a read error. This chain connects TRBV4-3 to TRBJ1-4; the D is unclear. The germline V gene encodes CDR1 LGHNA and CDR2 YSLEER. This CDR3 is built from 16 residues. The CDR3 region has the DNA TGCGCCAGCAGCCAAGGAGAGCTGACAACTAAGGAAAAACTGTTTTTT. This gives the protein CASSQGELTTKEKLFF.

For this clonotype: A read error may account for a junction end that differs from germline. The rearrangement joins TRBV7-7 to TRBJ2-1; no clear D. Germline values: CDR1 SSHAT, CDR2 FNYEAQ (reference sequence). There are 13 residues in the CDR3. CDR3 residues: CASSLGAVETQFF. The CDR3 region has the DNA TGTGCTAGCAGCTTAGGAGCAGTGGAGACCCAGTTCTTC.

This clonotype was picked up many times. One end of the junction varies from germline; a read error may be responsible. The chain combines TRBV5-1 with TRBJ1-2; 7 bases line up with TRBD1. Germline lookup yields CDR1 SGHRS and CDR2 YFSETQ. The CDR3 covers 13 residues. CDR3 coding DNA: TGTGCCAGCAGCTTGGACAGGTCCTATGGCTACACCTTC. It specifies CASSLDRSYGYTF. The full variable domain, its missing parts supplied by reference TRBV5-1 and TRBJ1-2, is KAGVTQTPRYLIKTRGQQVTLSCSPISGHRSVSWYQQTPGQGLQFLFEYFSETQRNKGNFPGRFSGRQFSNSRSEMNVSTLELGDSALYLCASSLDRSYGYTFGSGTRLTVV.

The sample holds a few counts of this clonotype. The V call is TRBV7-2, the J call TRBJ2-5; TRBD2 agrees at 7 bases. There are 14 residues in the CDR3. CDR1 is SGHTA, CDR2 FQGNSA, per germline. V lost 5 bases to trimming and J lost 1 base; unmatched junction nucleotides: 4. The CDR3 protein is CASSRSGIQETQYF. In DNA form, the CDR3 reads TGTGCCAGCAGCCGGAGCGGGATCCAAGAGACCCAGTACTTC.

The CDR3 region has the DNA TGCAGCCCACCCGCCGAGGGAATGAACACTGAAGCTTTCTTT. This gives the protein CSPPAEGMNTEAFF. V and J are TRBV29-1 and TRBJ1-1; D remains ambiguous. The CDR3 covers 14 residues. V was shortened by 8 bases and J by 0 bases, with 16 bases between the two germline ends. Germline V lookup: CDR1 SQVTM, CDR2 ANQGSEA.

The V gene is TRBV9, the J gene TRBJ2-5; no definite D call. Trimming cost V 2 bases and J 2 bases, with 10 bases left between them. This CDR3 has 14 residues. Germline assignment: CDR1 SGDLS and CDR2 YYNGEE. CDR3 bases: TGTGCCAGCAGCGTTTCGATGGTACAAGAGACCCAGTACTTC. The encoded protein is CASSVSMVQETQYF.